The sequence of this T cell receptor (beta chain) was determined in a study of cytomegalovirus exposure and HLA in healthy donors. The PCR was carried out with 60 Vbeta primers and 13 Jbeta primers. TCRdb's copy holds only in-frame clones and misses some; the assay was immunoSEQ multiplex PCR. The data contain about 160,000 clones, roughly 73% of them singletons. The CDR3 loop spans 14 amino acids. The germline V gene encodes CDR1 SGHTA and CDR2 FQGNSA. Regarding this clone: One end of the junction is discordant with germline, which a read error may explain.

Sequencing input: PBMCs. The receptor's source is a woman under 40 in good health and CMV-seronegative. V usage is TRBV7-2 and J usage is TRBJ1-3; D gene unclear. The CDR3 nucleotides are TGTGCCAGCAGCTTAACCCCGTACAGAAACACCACATATTTT. Translation gives CASSLTPYRNTTYF.